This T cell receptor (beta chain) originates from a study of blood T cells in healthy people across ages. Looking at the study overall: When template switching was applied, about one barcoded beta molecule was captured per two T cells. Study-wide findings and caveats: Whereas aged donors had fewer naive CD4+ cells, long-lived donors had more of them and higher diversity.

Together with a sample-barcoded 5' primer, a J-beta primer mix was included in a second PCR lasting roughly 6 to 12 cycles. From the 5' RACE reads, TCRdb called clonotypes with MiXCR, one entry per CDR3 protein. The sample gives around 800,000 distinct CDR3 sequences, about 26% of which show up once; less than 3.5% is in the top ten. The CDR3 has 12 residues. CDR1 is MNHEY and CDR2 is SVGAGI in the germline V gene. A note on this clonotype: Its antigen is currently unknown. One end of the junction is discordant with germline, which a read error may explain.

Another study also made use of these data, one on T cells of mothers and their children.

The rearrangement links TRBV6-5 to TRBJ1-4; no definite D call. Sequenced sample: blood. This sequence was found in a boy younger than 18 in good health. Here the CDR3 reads CASSGVWGKLSF. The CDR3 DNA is TGTGCCAGCAGTGGCGTATGGGGAAAACTGTCTTTT.